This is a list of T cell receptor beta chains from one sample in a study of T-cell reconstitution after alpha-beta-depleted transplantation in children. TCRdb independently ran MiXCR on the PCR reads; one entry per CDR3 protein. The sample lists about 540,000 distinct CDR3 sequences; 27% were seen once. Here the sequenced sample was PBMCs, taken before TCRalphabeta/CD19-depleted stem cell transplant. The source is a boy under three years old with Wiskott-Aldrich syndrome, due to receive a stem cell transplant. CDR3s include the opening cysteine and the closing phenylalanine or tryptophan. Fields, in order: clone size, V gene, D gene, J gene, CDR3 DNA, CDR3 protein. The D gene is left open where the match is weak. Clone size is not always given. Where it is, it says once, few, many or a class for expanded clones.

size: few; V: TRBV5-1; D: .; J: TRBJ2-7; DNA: TGCGCCAGCAGCTTGGATCGGCGGACAGAATCCTACGAGCAGTACTTC; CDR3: CASSLDRRTESYEQYF
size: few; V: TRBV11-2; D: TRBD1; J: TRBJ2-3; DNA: TGTGCCAGCAGCTTAGGACAGGGTCCTAAAAGCACAGATACGCAGTATTTT; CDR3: CASSLGQGPKSTDTQYF
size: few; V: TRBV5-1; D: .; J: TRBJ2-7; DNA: TGCGCCAGCAGGCACTCAACCGGCAGTTACGAGCAGTACTTC; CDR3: CASRHSTGSYEQYF
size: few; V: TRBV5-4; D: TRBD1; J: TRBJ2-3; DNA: TGTGCCAGCAGCCAGGGACAGTTCACAGATACGCAGTATTTT; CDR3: CASSQGQFTDTQYF
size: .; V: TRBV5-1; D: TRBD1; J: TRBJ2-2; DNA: TGCGCCAGCAGCTCGCCGGGACAGGGTTACACCGGGGAGCTGTTTTTT; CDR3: CASSSPGQGYTGELFF
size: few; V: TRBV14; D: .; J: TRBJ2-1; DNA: TGTGCCAGCAGCCAAGAAAGTCTCGGGGACCATGAGCAGTTCTTC; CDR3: CASSQESLGDHEQFF
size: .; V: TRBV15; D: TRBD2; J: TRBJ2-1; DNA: TGTGCCACCAGCCCCCGGGAGGCAGGTGAGCAGTTCTTC; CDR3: CATSPREAGEQFF
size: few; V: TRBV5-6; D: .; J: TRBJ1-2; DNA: TGTGCCAGCAGCTTGGCCGGCAGGGAGTATTCTAACTATGGCTACACCTTC; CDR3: CASSLAGREYSNYGYTF
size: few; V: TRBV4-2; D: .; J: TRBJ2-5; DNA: TGTGCCAGCAGCCAAGATAACAGCGGTCGAACCCAGTACTTC; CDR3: CASSQDNSGRTQYF
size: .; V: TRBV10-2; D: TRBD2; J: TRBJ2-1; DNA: TGCGCCAGCGGTGGGACTAGCGGGAGGGCTGGGAATGAGCAGTTCTTC; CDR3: CASGGTSGRAGNEQFF
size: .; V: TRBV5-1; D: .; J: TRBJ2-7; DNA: TGCGCCAGCAGCTTGGGCCCTATTGGGGGGGAGCAGTACTTC; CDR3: CASSLGPIGGEQYF
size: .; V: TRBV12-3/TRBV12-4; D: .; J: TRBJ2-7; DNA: TGTGCCAGCAGTTCGACAGAGACATACTACGAGCAGTACTTC; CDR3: CASSSTETYYEQYF
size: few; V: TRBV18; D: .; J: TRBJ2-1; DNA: TGTGCCAGCTCACCACAAGGCGGAGGGGAGCAGTTCTTC; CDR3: CASSPQGGGEQFF
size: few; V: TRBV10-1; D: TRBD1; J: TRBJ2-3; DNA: TGCGCCAGCACCAGAAAGGACAGGGTTTGGACAGATACGCAGTATTTT; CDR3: CASTRKDRVWTDTQYF